The 6 T cell receptor beta chains reported below all come from one sample, sequenced in a study of T cells after yellow fever vaccination. One entry per CDR3 protein, called by TCRdb with MiXCR from the 5' RACE reads. Of more than 120,000 distinct CDR3 sequences detected, 7% to 9% appear once; the ten largest clones hold approximately 0.78%. This specimen was CD4+ T cells sorted from PBMCs, taken 5 days after the yellow fever booster vaccination. The receptors were gathered from a young man who received the YFV17D yellow fever vaccine.

This clonotype was seen many times. CDR3 amino acids: CASSLGGGLSEQYF. The CDR3 DNA reads as TGTGCCAGCAGCTTAGGAGGGGGACTCAGCGAGCAGTACTTC. The chain joins TRBV7-2 to TRBJ2-7; D assignment may be TRBD1 or TRBD2 (6 bases each). The CDR3 loop spans 14 amino acids. The V gene lost 1 base and the J gene lost 6 bases, with 13 bases spanning the gap. The germline CDR1 and CDR2 sequences are SGHTA and FQGNSA.

In this sample, this clonotype turned up many times. This rearrangement joins TRBV5-1 to TRBJ1-2; 12 bases align to TRBD1. The CDR3 sequence is 15 residues long. CDR1 is SGHRS and CDR2 is YFSETQ in the germline V gene. V was pared by 2 bases and J by 8 bases, with 7 bases of the junction left unmatched. CDR3 DNA sequence: TGCGCCAGCAGCTTAAGGGGGACAGGGGGCGACGGCTACACCTTC. Residues: CASSLRGTGGDGYTF.

In this sample, this clonotype turned up many times. J is TRBJ2-7 and V is TRBV7-9; no firm D call. Germline V gives CDR1 SEHNR, CDR2 FQNEAQ (reference sequence). There are 12 residues in the CDR3. The V end was cut by 5 bases, the J end by 13 bases, with 18 bases between. CDR3 sequence: CASSPDGPIYYF. The DNA of the CDR3 is TGTGCCAGCAGCCCCGACGGGCCAATCTACTACTTC.

A few counts support this clonotype. J is TRBJ2-1 and V is TRBV5-1, with D maybe TRBD1 (5 bases). Trimming removed 4 bases at V and 0 bases at J, with 11 bases between. The CDR3 totals 15 residues. Germline-derived CDR1 and CDR2 are SGHRS and YFSETQ. CDR3 sequence: CASSLGQVSYNEQFF. DNA of the CDR3: TGCGCCAGCAGCCTCGGACAAGTCTCCTACAATGAGCAGTTCTTC.

The rearrangement uses TRBV5-1 and TRBJ1-1; D gene unclear. This CDR3 spans 14 amino acids. Germline V gives CDR1 SGHRS, CDR2 YFSETQ. V was cut by 3 bases and J by 0 bases, with 9 bases left in between. The CDR3, as DNA: TGCGCCAGCAGCTCACGGGCACTGAACACTGAAGCTTTCTTT. It encodes CASSSRALNTEAFF.

This clonotype has a handful of counts. The chain joins TRBV18 to TRBJ2-7; maybe TRBD2 (5 bases). Germline V CDR1 and CDR2: KGHSH, LQKENI. There are 14 residues in the CDR3. Trimming pared 2 bases from V and 6 bases from J, leaving 14 bases between. The CDR3 region is CASSPSAAASEQYF. Written as DNA, the CDR3 is TGTGCCAGCTCACCATCAGCGGCGGCCAGCGAGCAGTACTTC.